This T cell receptor (beta chain) was identified during a study of cytomegalovirus exposure and HLA in healthy donors (dated by TCRdb to the late 2010s). With respect to the entire study: According to an earlier analysis of around 600 of the donors, about 179 million T cells yielded roughly 100 million unique TCR beta sequences and around 280 Gb of sequence data. An early release covering roughly 600 HLA-typed donors comprised approximately 300 gigabases of sequencing data and about 90 million unique TCR sequences. The genetic ancestry cluster associated with self-reported Caucasian donors included roughly 84% of the approximately 400 genotyped donors. The study aimed to test whether cataloging public T cell receptors could reveal signatures of past pathogen exposure. The study profiled the T cell repertoires of around 700 subjects by immunosequencing and related them to cytomegalovirus serostatus. Besides the first cohort of approximately 670 subjects, a separate validation cohort made up of over a hundred different subjects was used. To predict cytomegalovirus infection status, the study combined high-throughput TCR immunosequencing, statistical association of individual TCRs with disease status, and machine learning. A later analysis re-examined previously published TCR beta repertoires from just over 650 donors and added high-resolution HLA genotyping to investigate patterns of TCR occurrence. Rather than drawing on any new phenotypic data, the later analysis identified candidate immune exposures from TCR beta sequences and the way those sequences occurred across donors. To decide whether each TCR beta V gene segment behaved as functional or pseudogenic, an earlier analysis of approximately 620 of the donors relied on high-throughput TCR beta sequencing. Alongside the repertoire data, information on donor age, sex, ethnicity and CMV serostatus was compiled. A later genetic analysis used genome-wide SNP genotypes for about 65% of the roughly 670 donors, treating that subset as a discovery cohort. All discovery cohort repertoires had been generated using a single sequencing platform. HLA typing covered class I and class II loci at four-digit resolution. The number of donors typed differed by locus, with 629-630 for A, B, C, DRB1 and DQB1, around 500 for DQA1, 600 to 610 for DPA1, and some 450 for DPB1. Roughly 5 DR-DQ haplotypes were handled as single units for association and clustering, since linkage in the cohort was strong. On average, roughly 250,000 unique TCR beta nucleotide sequences were sequenced per donor among more than 350 genotyped donors of the cohort, with roughly a sixth of those sequences being non-productive.

In total, approximately 700 healthy bone marrow donors made up the cohort. All cohort members were sampled while nominally healthy, although unrecorded immune exposures were likely present. The donor tested CMV seropositive and was one of the 289 seropositive cohort members. Every donor gave a peripheral blood sample, and the peripheral blood mononuclear cells from that sample were used for TCR beta sequencing. The Qiagen DNeasy Blood Extraction Kit was used to extract genomic DNA from the blood cell samples. Broader findings and caveats from the paper: In an earlier analysis of 450 to 750 of the donors, most TCR beta V segments appeared in productive rearrangements about 87% or about 30% of the time, broadly matching IMGT annotations. The only immune exposure information available for the cohort was CMV serostatus. Because counts were too low, roughly 16 rarely observed V segments, including chromosome 9 orphons, were left out of the earlier analysis of some 600 of the donors. Roughly uniform sequencing depth across donors was assumed in presence/absence analyses, although this assumption may not hold. Several of the top co-occurrence clusters appeared to be linked to parvovirus B19, influenza, CMV and Epstein-Barr virus, according to a later analysis. Three of the identified cytomegalovirus-associated TCR beta chains were confirmed in vitro to be specific for cytomegalovirus antigens. Strong co-occurrence of HLA alleles, especially DR and DQ, made assigning TCR associations to individual alleles difficult. Linkage disequilibrium might explain the correlated functional status among segregating V segments, but an unknown experimental factor could not be excluded. In a later analysis, HLA-associated TCR beta chains were found to be more clonally expanded and to have lower generation probabilities than equally common non-associated chains. Across donors, most TCR sequences were observed very rarely, whereas some public TCRs were present in many individuals. Some IMGT-functional V segments, including TRBV6-2 and TRBV6-3, could not be distinguished by the 87-base-pair reads and were therefore excluded. In the study, 164 TCR beta chains were listed as associated with cytomegalovirus. Only TCR beta chains were sequenced in this cohort, and the absence of alpha or paired-chain data limited detectable features. A later genetic analysis reported fewer N-insertions in productive TCRs among donors in an Asian-associated ancestry cluster than the roughly 700-donor mean. A further reported finding was that TCR beta sequences accurately predicted the HLA-A and HLA-B alleles for most subjects in the first cohort. An association between a missense DCLRE1C variant and V-gene and J-gene trimming of TCR beta chains was found in a later genetic analysis and replicated in an independent cohort. The classifier was reported to diagnose cytomegalovirus status with high specificity and sensitivity in both the original cohort and the validation cohort. The authors suggested that the approach could potentially be extended to other disease states and immunological phenotypes. Because HLA typing was missing for some donors at each locus, association tests included only the typed subset. A later analysis found that TCR association rates varied across HLA loci, with DRB1 alleles showing the most associated TCRs and HLA-C alleles the fewest. A later analysis associated about 17,000 TCR beta sequences with specific HLA alleles at a false discovery rate of 0.05. In a later analysis, most CMV-associated TCR beta chains were found to appear HLA-restricted, with HLA associations seemingly driven largely by CMV exposure. A group of highly shared sequence variants was considered likely to be a technical artifact of the sequencing pipeline.

The method was the immunoSEQ multiplex PCR assay. A mixture of 60 forward primers for TCR Vbeta segments and 13 reverse primers for TCR Jbeta segments was used in the multiplex PCR. A multiplex PCR assay on genomic DNA amplified the CDR3 region of rearranged TCR beta genes. The amplified TCR beta libraries were sequenced on the Illumina HiSeq System as 87-base-pair reads. For the original study's pipeline: A later analysis tallied 75 million to 95 million unique TCR beta chains across the 660 or so repertoires, and about 10 million of those chains were shared by two or more donors. To remove PCR and sequencing errors, raw reads were error-corrected and collapsed into unique sequences using a nearest-neighbor algorithm that merged closely related sequences. V, D and J gene segments were assigned by aligning CDR3 sequences to IMGT reference sequences. For a sequence to be retained, a match of at least six nucleotides to both a V gene segment and a J gene segment was required. Rearrangements were called productive when the CDR3 lacked stop codons and stayed in frame with V and J; all others were non-productive. Following IMGT convention, CDR3 was defined as the stretch from the second conserved V-encoded cysteine to the conserved J-encoded phenylalanine. The earlier analysis of about 590 of the donors excluded sequences that lacked an unambiguous match to a single V gene segment. In an earlier analysis of 587 of the donors, V segments were called functional above 56.7% productive rearrangements and were called segregating when the between-donor standard deviation exceeded 5%. To diagnose cytomegalovirus status from the catalog of TCR beta chain sequences, a statistical classification framework was built. In a later analysis, TCR nucleotide sequences were compared against IMGT/GENE-DB human TR gene sequences so that V and J genes could be assigned. The TCRdist pipeline was used in a later analysis to assign CDR3 sequences and most-parsimonious VDJ recombination scenarios. In a later analysis, each TCR beta chain was defined by its CDR3 amino acid sequence together with its V-gene family, and reads lacking a unique V-gene family were excluded. In a later analysis, 450 to 600 highly shared, low-generation-probability nucleotide sequences were removed to address suspected cross-contamination and a sequencing artifact. For each public chain, a later analysis derived a clonal expansion index from normalized ranks of inferred template counts within each repertoire. Generation probabilities in a later analysis came from a VDJ recombination model fitted to out-of-frame rearrangements, and those results were checked against IGoR. Hypergeometric tests were used in a later analysis to score TCR-TCR, TCR-HLA and TCR-CMV co-occurrence, with a repertoire-size bias correction applied to the TCR pairs. False discovery rates were estimated in a later analysis by permuting HLA or CMV assignments 20 times. In a later analysis, co-occurring TCRs were grouped with DBSCAN, and TCRdist sequence similarity was added when clustering was performed within HLA-allele-positive subsets. Repertoires with fewer than 30,000 or more than 120,000 public chains, plus five repertoires with anomalous nucleotide sharing, were excluded from co-occurrence clustering. TCRdb obtained this table from immuneACCESS and retained in-frame rearrangements with V and J assigned. These tables miss some clones; where compared with another copy, unresolved V genes account for less than half of the shortfall, and the remainder is unexplained. V, J and clone size were drawn from that table, and D and trimming were deduced from the DNA. The sample data list roughly 110,000 clones, and almost 70% of these were observed just once. Of the sample, roughly 8.4% falls within the top ten clones.

Comment on this clone: No antigen is known for it. No quality values exist for individual bases; no much larger clone is one base distant.

CDR1 SGHTA and CDR2 FQGNSA are derived from the germline V gene. V loses 4 bases, J loses 1 base, and the germline ends lie 8 bases apart. The CDR3 spans 14 residues, from the cysteine through the phenylalanine. The read is trimmed to its CDR3 DNA, 42 bases read in frame from base 1. Sequencing input: PBMCs. Recombination joined TRBV7-2 with TRBJ2-1; the D segment cannot be called with confidence. The TCR originated in a man aged 25 to 45 in good health and CMV-seropositive. The DNA reads TGTGCCAGCAGCTCATCCCAATCCTACAATGAGCAGTTCTTC. This gives the protein CASSSSQSYNEQFF.